This T cell receptor beta chain was identified in a study of identical twins. Findings and limits, study-wide: Reduced insertions were recorded for abundant cord blood beta clonotypes, with no such pattern in memory repertoires. Not following the same donors, the study drew its conclusions from cross-sectional statistical analysis.

From the 5' RACE reads, TCRdb called clonotypes with MiXCR, one entry per CDR3 protein. The sample records 400,000 to 500,000 distinct CDR3 sequences, roughly an eighth being singletons. Everyone who donated was a healthy Caucasian. This clonotype came up a few times. Its antigen is currently unknown. These data were likewise used in another study, on yellow fever vaccine responses in identical twins.

Specimen: CD4+ T cells sorted from blood. The sequence derives from a woman younger than 30 in good health.

The CDR3 region is CASSLAIYNEQFF. The DNA for the CDR3 is TGCGCCAGCAGTCTGGCGATCTACAATGAGCAGTTCTTC. This chain joins TRBV5-1 and TRBJ2-1; D call uncertain. CDR1 SGHRS and CDR2 YFSETQ come from the germline V gene. Trimming took 5 bases from V and 3 from J, leaving 9 bases between them. The CDR3 loop spans 13 amino acids. The entire variable domain, with the rest obtained from reference TRBV5-1 and TRBJ2-1, is as follows: KAGVTQTPRYLIKTRGQQVTLSCSPISGHRSVSWYQQTPGQGLQFLFEYFSETQRNKGNFPGRFSGRQFSNSRSEMNVSTLELGDSALYLCASSLAIYNEQFFGPGTRLTVL.